This section outlines one T cell receptor (beta chain) sequence together with its context. The target antigen is unknown. This sample is drawn from a study of response to subunit inactivated influenza vaccine. MiXCR was run by TCRdb on the RT-PCR reads, yielding one entry per CDR3 protein. The table records around 850,000 distinct CDR3 sequences, around a sixth of them present only once. Germline CDR1 reads SGHRS; CDR2 reads YFSETQ. Losses at the gene ends were 4 bases for V and 5 bases for J; bases not matched to a gene: 11. The CDR3 totals 17 residues. Whole-study results and caveats: There was a suggestion from the authors that each seasonal influenza vaccination recruits few new T cells.

V usage is TRBV5-1 and J usage is TRBJ2-1, with 11 bases identical to TRBD2. The sequencing used PBMCs from blood, collected about 5 days after vaccination. The receptor was derived from a man in his forties or fifties who received an inactivated influenza vaccine. CDR3 coding DNA: TGCGCCAGCAGCGCCGCCATAGCGGGAGGGCGCAACAATGAGCAGTTCTTC. Its protein product is CASSAAIAGGRNNEQFF.